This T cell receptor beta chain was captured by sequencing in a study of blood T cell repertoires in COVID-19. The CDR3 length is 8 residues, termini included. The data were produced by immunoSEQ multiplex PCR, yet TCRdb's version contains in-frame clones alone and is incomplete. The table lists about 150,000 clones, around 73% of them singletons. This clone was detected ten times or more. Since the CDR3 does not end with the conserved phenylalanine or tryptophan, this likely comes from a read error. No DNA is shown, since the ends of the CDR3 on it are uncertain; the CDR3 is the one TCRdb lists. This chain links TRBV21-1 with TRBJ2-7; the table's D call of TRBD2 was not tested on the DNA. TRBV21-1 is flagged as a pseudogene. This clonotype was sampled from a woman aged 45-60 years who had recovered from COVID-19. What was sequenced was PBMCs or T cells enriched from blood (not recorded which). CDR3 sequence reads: CASSKRAL.